The sequence of this T cell receptor (beta chain) was determined in a study of CD8+CD57+ T cells in acquired aplastic anemia (dated by TCRdb to 2016 to 2019). The study in broad terms: On average, sorted CD4+ and CD8+ cells yielded around 3.1 ug of extracted DNA, with a range of roughly 0.17 to 30 ug. Mean read counts for healthy donor samples were roughly 10 million for CD4+ cells and roughly 12 million for CD8+ cells. Beyond this particular receptor, the publication reports: Although 25 to 30 CD8+ CDR3 sequences were shared by patients and controls, these sequences appeared highly expressed in patients and within the immunodominant clones of patients. Patients and healthy controls showed no significant difference in CD8+ Simpson's diversity (P=0.060).

The study deep-sequenced TCR repertoires of sorted CD4+ and CD8+ blood T cells from severe aplastic anemia patients and healthy subjects. Ficoll-Paque density gradient centrifugation was used to isolate peripheral blood mononuclear cells. Before DNA was extracted, CD4+ and CD8+ T cells were sorted using either FACS or magnetic beads. This clonotype is hyperexpanded (1% or more) in its sample. The specificity of this receptor is unknown. No base qualities exist here, and no much larger clone lies one base off it. According to the germline V gene, CDR1 reads SGHDN and CDR2 reads FVKESK. Including cysteine and phenylalanine, the CDR3 has 12 amino acids. The DNA shown is the 36-base CDR3, in frame from base 1. The junction carries 4 bases between V and J, which are trimmed by 0 bases and 5 bases respectively. TCR beta VDJ combination and CDR3 sequence profiling used genomic DNA as the template. An Illumina HiSeq 2000 was the platform used for TCR repertoire sequencing. For the original study's pipeline: Repertoires were assessed using TRBV/TRBJ rearrangement plots, CDR3 size and DJ length profiles, and Simpson's diversity index. The immunodominant clone was defined as the most abundant DNA sequence in deep sequencing data. CDR3 amino acid sequences were checked for sharing across subjects and were also compared against the VDJdb database and published repertoires. TCRdb redid the processing of the public reads, applying fastp at Q25 and MiXCR, and retained in-frame beta chains. Rows with one shared CDR3 protein collapse into an entry with the most common genes and DNA. The V and J calls, along with clone size, are taken from TCRdb and not from the paper's own processing. The sample table records tens of thousands of distinct CDR3 sequences; about 78% of these occur just once. The ten largest make up roughly 34% of the sample.

The V and J segments used are TRBV14 and TRBJ2-5; the D gene identity is not certain. Input material: sorted CD4+, CD8+, or CD8+CD57+ T cells (not recorded which) from PBMCs. This clonotype was obtained from a human donor in good health, serving as a control. The CDR3 protein: CASSQEYETQYF. The DNA sequence is given as TGTGCCAGCAGCCAAGAATACGAGACCCAGTACTTC.